The present entry profiles one TCR beta chain with its context. The assay was immunoSEQ multiplex PCR, and TCRdb's table has in-frame clones only and misses some. The sample yields roughly 68,000 clones, 70% to 90% seen once. CDR3 length equals 13 residues. CDR1 and CDR2 from the germline V gene are LGHNA and YSLEER. Trimming left V 4 bases short and J 2 bases short, with 7 bases between. The sample originates from a study of technical replicates of blood from a handful of donors. Sequenced material: PBMCs. The TCR originated in a human donor in good health. Some clones in this sample may be carry-over from other donors' samples. This chain uses TRBV4-3 with TRBJ2-3; possible D gene TRBD2, 5 bases. Here the CDR3 reads CASSLRDTDTQYF. Written as DNA, the CDR3 is TGCGCCAGCAGCCTCCGGGACACAGATACGCAGTATTTT.